This entry lists 11 T cell receptor beta chains sequenced from one sample in a study of blood T cell repertoires in COVID-19. Here immunoSEQ multiplex PCR was the method, and the copy in TCRdb shows in-frame clones only, minus some. The sample contains some 260,000 clones, approximately 90% of which appear only once. What was sequenced was peripheral blood. The receptors shown here come from a woman in her thirties or forties who had recovered from COVID-19.

This CDR3 is CASSRDSRQYF. For the CDR3, the DNA is TGTGCCAGCAGCCGGGACAGCCGGCAGTACTTC. J is TRBJ2-7 and V is TRBV12-3 or TRBV12-4; TRBD1 aligns across 7 bases. V was pared by 6 bases and J by 9 bases, with 5 bases of the junction left unmatched. The CDR3 loop spans 11 amino acids.

The chain recombines TRBV24-1 with TRBJ2-2, with 7 bases matching TRBD2. The CDR3 is made up of 15 amino acids. The ends lost 6 bases at V and 5 bases at J; junction bases unmatched: 8. Looked up from germline, CDR1 is KGHDR and CDR2 is SFDVKD. This CDR3 reads CATSMVGGSTGELFF. In DNA form, the CDR3 reads TGTGCCACCAGTATGGTCGGCGGGAGTACCGGGGAGCTGTTTTTT.

A single count supports this clone. J is TRBJ2-3 and V is TRBV3-1 (or the pseudogene TRBV3-2); TRBD2 is a possible D gene (6 bases). Trimming removed 0 bases at V and 2 bases at J, with 9 bases between. This CDR3 is built from 15 residues. The germline CDR1 and CDR2 sequences are LGHDT and YNNKEL (reference sequence). CDR3: CASSQDGGTTDTQYF. For the CDR3, the DNA is TGTGCCAGCAGCCAAGATGGGGGGACCACAGATACGCAGTATTTT.

The V call is TRBV12-3 or TRBV12-4, the J call TRBJ2-7; D unresolved. The CDR3 consists of 13 residues. Trimming shortened V by 6 bases and J by 5 bases, and 14 bases separated the two germline ends. This chain's CDR3 is CASSLLGPHEQYF. Written as DNA, the CDR3 is TGTGCCAGCAGCCTCCTAGGCCCCCACGAGCAGTACTTC.

The V call is TRBV9, the J call TRBJ1-5; D might be TRBD1 (6 bases). Germline CDR1 SGDLS, CDR2 YYNGEE. With 4 bases removed from V and 6 bases from J, the gap between germline ends came to 20 bases. The CDR3 runs to 16 residues. Written as DNA, the CDR3 is TGTGCCAGCAGCCCCAGCCCCAACAGGGCCGGTCAGCCCCAGCATTTT. Its translation is CASSPSPNRAGQPQHF.

This sequence joins TRBV7-2 and TRBJ2-1; 7 bases line up with TRBD2. The CDR3 sequence is 16 residues long. The junction had 7 bases not matched to a gene; V was cut back by 1 base and J by 4 bases. The germline gives CDR1 SGHTA, CDR2 FQGNSA. The chain's CDR3 is CASSLGGGLLYNEQFF. The CDR3 DNA reads TGTGCCAGCAGCTTAGGGGGGGGACTCCTATACAATGAGCAGTTCTTC.

Remarks on this clone: Other nucleotide sequences from this sample produce the same CDR3. The CDR3 here is CASSPSGPYEQYF. The CDR3 nucleotides are TGTGCCAGCAGCCCGAGCGGACCCTACGAGCAGTACTTC. The chain links TRBV7-9 to TRBJ2-7; D is possibly TRBD2 (5 bases). The germline V gene has CDR1 SEHNR and CDR2 FQNEAQ (reference sequence). V lost 5 bases to trimming and J lost 2 bases, with 10 bases between them. The CDR3 totals 13 residues.

The chain is built from TRBV19 and TRBJ1-3, with 11 positions matching TRBD1. This CDR3 has 14 residues. The junction had 6 bases not matched to a gene; V was cut back by 9 bases and J by 5 bases. Germline assignment: CDR1 LNHDA and CDR2 SQIVND (reference sequence). The CDR3 loop reads CASKPDRGRNTIYF. The CDR3 bases are TGTGCCAGCAAACCGGACAGGGGGCGAAACACCATATATTTT.

V and J are TRBV12-3 or TRBV12-4 and TRBJ2-1; maybe TRBD2 (5 bases). This CDR3 has 13 amino acids. V gave up 5 bases and J gave up 4 bases, with 9 bases separating them. This CDR3 reads CASSPGVYNEQFF. CDR3 bases: TGTGCCAGCAGTCCCGGGGTATACAATGAGCAGTTCTTC.

This sequence joins TRBV6-5 and TRBJ1-1; D possibly corresponds to TRBD1 (6 bases). V dropped 6 bases and J dropped 1 base, with 9 bases sitting between them. Germline V gives CDR1 MNHEY, CDR2 SVGAGI. This CDR3 spans 13 amino acids. The CDR3 coding sequence is TGTGCCAGCAGATTAGGGGGGAACACTGAAGCTTTCTTT. Translated, it gives CASRLGGNTEAFF.

This clone was seen a handful of times. This chain joins TRBV3-1 (or the pseudogene TRBV3-2) and TRBJ1-6; TRBD1 agrees at 8 bases. Per the germline V gene, CDR1 is LGHDT and CDR2 is YNNKEL (reference sequence). The J segment lost 10 bases and the V segment lost 1 base, leaving 9 bases of the junction unmatched. The CDR3 runs 16 residues. The CDR3 sequence is CASSQGAARGLSPLHF. CDR3 coding DNA: TGTGCCAGCAGCCAAGGTGCCGCCAGGGGGCTGTCACCCCTCCACTTT.